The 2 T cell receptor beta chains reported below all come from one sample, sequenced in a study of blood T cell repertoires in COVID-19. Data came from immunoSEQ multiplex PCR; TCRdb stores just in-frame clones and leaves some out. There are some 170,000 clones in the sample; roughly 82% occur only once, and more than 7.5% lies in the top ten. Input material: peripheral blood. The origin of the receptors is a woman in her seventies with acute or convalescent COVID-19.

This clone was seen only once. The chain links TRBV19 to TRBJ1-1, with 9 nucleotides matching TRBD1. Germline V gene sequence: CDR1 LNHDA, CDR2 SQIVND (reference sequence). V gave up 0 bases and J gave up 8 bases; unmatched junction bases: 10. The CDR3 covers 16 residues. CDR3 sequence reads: CASSIDGTGPAPEAFF. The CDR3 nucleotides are TGTGCCAGTAGTATAGACGGGACAGGGCCAGCACCCGAAGCTTTCTTT. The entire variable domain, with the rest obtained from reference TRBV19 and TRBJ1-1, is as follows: DGGITQSPKYLFRKEGQNVTLSCEQNLNHDAMYWYRQDPGQGLRLIYYSQIVNDFQKGDIAEGYSVSREKKESFPLTVTSAQKNPTAFYLCASSIDGTGPAPEAFFGQGTRLTVV.

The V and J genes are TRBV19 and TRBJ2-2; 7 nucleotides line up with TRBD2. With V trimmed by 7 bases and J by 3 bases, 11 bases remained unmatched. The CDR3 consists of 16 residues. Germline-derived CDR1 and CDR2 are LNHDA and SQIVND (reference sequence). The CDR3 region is CASTDSRGEDTGELFF. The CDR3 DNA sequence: TGTGCCAGTACCGATTCCCGGGGGGAGGACACCGGGGAGCTGTTTTTT. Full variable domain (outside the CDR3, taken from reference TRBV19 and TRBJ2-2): DGGITQSPKYLFRKEGQNVTLSCEQNLNHDAMYWYRQDPGQGLRLIYYSQIVNDFQKGDIAEGYSVSREKKESFPLTVTSAQKNPTAFYLCASTDSRGEDTGELFFGEGSRLTVL.